This entry lists 19 T cell receptor beta chains sequenced from one sample in a study of regulatory T cells in long-lasting Graves disease. Building of the TCR beta libraries involved iRepertoire HTBI primers and Arm-PCR of CDR3 regions. TCRdb processed the multiplex PCR reads anew with MiXCR; each CDR3 protein has one entry. The table includes roughly 500,000 distinct CDR3 sequences, approximately 12% detected once. As to time point: newly diagnosed GD, antithyroid drugs for less than 3 months. Researchers made the TCR library from RNA that was extracted from PBMCs. The same specimen was also included in a second study, on T cells in Graves' hyperthyroidism and ophthalmopathy.

The sequencing used peripheral blood mononuclear cells (PBMCs), collected at new diagnosis, from a patient treated with antithyroid drugs. Receptors were obtained from a man aged 25-45 years with Graves disease.

This clonotype occurred once. The gene calls are TRBV4-2 and TRBJ1-5, with D possibly TRBD1 on 6 matching bases. This CDR3 spans 19 amino acids. V dropped 3 bases and J dropped 0 bases, with 21 bases sitting between them. CDR1 and CDR2 (germline): LGHNA, YNFKEQ. The CDR3 is CASSHTKIGGGDSNQPQHF. The CDR3 DNA sequence: TGTGCCAGCAGCCACACCAAGATAGGGGGAGGAGATAGCAATCAGCCCCAGCATTTT.

Ten or more counts support this clonotype. This sequence joins TRBV7-9 and TRBJ2-1, with 7 bases fitting TRBD2. Germline CDR1 SEHNR, CDR2 FQNEAQ (reference sequence). Trimming removed 4 bases from V and 6 bases from J; junction bases left unmatched: 9. The CDR3 loop spans 15 amino acids. DNA for the CDR3: TGTGCCAGCAGCTCACCCGGGGGGTTGGGCAATGAGCAGTTCTTC. Encoded protein: CASSSPGGLGNEQFF.

Ten or more counts support this clonotype. The rearrangement uses TRBV2 and TRBJ2-1, with D perhaps assigned TRBD1 or TRBD2 (5 bases each). V was cut by 5 bases and J by 8 bases, with 22 bases left in between. This CDR3 is 16 amino acids long. Germline assignment: CDR1 SNHLY and CDR2 FYNNEI. The CDR3: CASSRDQSLIPDEQFF. CDR3 coding DNA: TGTGCCAGCAGTCGGGACCAATCGCTTATACCCGATGAGCAGTTCTTC.

The table lists this clonotype with many counts. This chain uses TRBV6-1 with TRBJ1-2, with a weak D call TRBD1 (6 bases). This CDR3 is built from 17 residues. The V gene lost 7 bases and the J gene lost 4 bases, with 25 bases spanning the gap. From germline, CDR1 is MNHNS and CDR2 SASEGT. The CDR3 region has the DNA TGTGCCAGCACCTCCTTAGGGCGGCACAGGGCCTTCTATGGCTACACCTTC. Residues: CASTSLGRHRAFYGYTF.

This clonotype was found a few times. V usage is TRBV5-6 and J usage is TRBJ1-6; unclear D gene. Germline CDR1 reads SGHDT; CDR2 reads YYEEEE. The CDR3 runs 17 residues. V shed 4 bases and J shed 0 bases, with 14 bases lying between them. The CDR3 protein is CASSGLSGSSYNSPLHF. The CDR3 DNA is TGTGCCAGCAGCGGCTTGTCGGGGAGCTCCTATAATTCACCCCTCCACTTT.

This clonotype appeared many times. The chain recombines TRBV29-1 with TRBJ1-2, with 7 bases that match TRBD1. Per the germline V gene, CDR1 is SQVTM and CDR2 is ANQGSEA. CDR3 size: 14 residues. The junction had 8 bases not matched to a gene; V was cut back by 3 bases and J by 4 bases. The CDR3 coding sequence is TGCAGCGTTGACGGTGAAGGGGGCTTCTATGGCTACACCTTC. It codes for CSVDGEGGFYGYTF.

This clonotype appeared many times. The V gene is TRBV2, the J gene TRBJ2-1; maybe TRBD1 (6 bases). Per the germline V gene, CDR1 is SNHLY and CDR2 is FYNNEI. Trimming pared 2 bases from V and 2 bases from J, leaving 13 bases between. This CDR3 has 16 residues. The CDR3 protein is CASSESRGAAYNEQFF. The CDR3 nucleotides are TGTGCCAGCAGTGAAAGCAGGGGAGCTGCCTACAATGAGCAGTTCTTC.

This clonotype has more than one count but fewer than ten. The CDR3 DNA is TGTGCCAGTAGTACCCCCGTGGGGGGGGGGAACCTTTACGAGCAGTACTTC. Translation: CASSTPVGGGNLYEQYF. This sequence joins TRBV19 and TRBJ2-7, with 7 bases aligning to TRBD2. Per germline, CDR1 LNHDA and CDR2 SQIVND (reference sequence). The CDR3 has 17 amino acids. J was trimmed by 4 bases and V by 4 bases; bases with no gene match: 16.

Many counts were recorded for this clonotype. The chain employs TRBV2 and TRBJ2-1; 7 bases map to TRBD1. This CDR3 spans 13 amino acids. V lost 5 bases and J lost 5; bases outside the gene matches: 3. Germline assignment: CDR1 SNHLY and CDR2 FYNNEI. In DNA, the CDR3 is TGTGCCAGCAGTACCGGGACAGACAATGAGCAGTTCTTC. Its protein product is CASSTGTDNEQFF.

This chain uses TRBV3-1 with TRBJ2-5; TRBD2 agrees at 11 bases. J lost 6 bases, V lost 0 bases, and 9 bases had no gene match. Germline CDR1 and CDR2: LGHDT and YNNKEL (reference sequence). The CDR3 is made up of 17 amino acids. The CDR3 nucleotides are TGTGCCAGCAGCCAAGATCCTACGACTAGCGGGAAACAGACCCAGTACTTC. Amino acid sequence: CASSQDPTTSGKQTQYF.

A word on this clonotype: A far larger clone is only one base removed, so a read error is likely. The chain employs TRBV5-6 and TRBJ1-1, with D hard to call. The CDR3 extends over 15 amino acids. Germline V lookup: CDR1 SGHDT, CDR2 YYEEEE. V was shortened by 3 bases and J by 4 bases, with 16 bases between the two germline ends. For the CDR3, the DNA is TGTGCCAGCAGCTCCCAAGCAGATGGTAGCACTGAAGCTTTCTTT. Residues: CASSSQADGSTEAFF.

Points on this clonotype: With only one base between it and a far larger clone, this is likely a read error. This chain joins TRBV7-2 and TRBJ2-7, with D perhaps matching TRBD1 (6 bases). Per germline, CDR1 SGHTA and CDR2 FQGNSA. The CDR3 runs 13 residues. With 3 bases removed from V and 7 bases from J, the gap between germline ends came to 13 bases. This chain's CDR3 is CASSFYRDNEQYF. The CDR3 nucleotides are TGTGCCAGCAGCTTCTACAGGGACAATGAGCAGTACTTC.

The genes are TRBV5-1 and TRBJ2-7; 9 nucleotides line up with TRBD2. The CDR3 sequence is 16 residues long. V lost 4 bases to trimming and J lost 2 bases; unmatched junction nucleotides: 10. Germline CDR1 reads SGHRS; CDR2 reads YFSETQ. The chain's CDR3 is CASSRGASGTPYEQYF. CDR3 DNA sequence: TGCGCCAGCAGCAGGGGAGCTAGCGGGACCCCCTACGAGCAGTACTTC.

Remarks on this clonotype: A read error may explain this, as a much larger clone is one base away. The chain carries TRBV5-1 and TRBJ2-1; 10 bases are shared with TRBD2. The trim removed 4 bases at V and 10 bases at J, leaving 11 bases unmatched. Germline-derived CDR1 and CDR2 are SGHRS and YFSETQ. There are 15 residues in the CDR3. The CDR3 DNA is TGCGCCAGCAGCACCCAGTCGGGACTAGCGAGCGAGCAGTTCTTC. Its protein is CASSTQSGLASEQFF.

The chain links TRBV9 to TRBJ1-4, with a weak D call TRBD1 (5 bases). Trimming cost V 3 bases and J 0 bases, with 9 bases left between them. Germline CDR1 and CDR2: SGDLS and YYNGEE. CDR3 length equals 15 residues. The CDR3 DNA sequence: TGTGCCAGCAGCGGCGGACAAACAACTAATGAAAAACTGTTTTTT. It translates to CASSGGQTTNEKLFF.

This clonotype was counted a few times. This chain joins TRBV19 and TRBJ2-7, with D possibly being TRBD1 or TRBD2 (5 bases each). Germline V lookup: CDR1 LNHDA, CDR2 SQIVND (reference sequence). V was clipped by 1 base and J by 0 bases, with 22 bases between them. The CDR3 extends over 19 amino acids. DNA of the CDR3: TGTGCCAGTAGTATAGGGACTCCAGGACTGGGACGCAGCTCCTACGAGCAGTACTTC. Translation gives CASSIGTPGLGRSSYEQYF.

This chain links TRBV4-1 with TRBJ2-7; D may be TRBD2 (6 bases). In germline, CDR1 is MGHRA, CDR2 YSYEKL. The CDR3 totals 16 residues. V lost 0 bases to trimming and J lost 3 bases, with 15 bases between them. CDR3 amino acids: CASSQDEGGVFYEQYF. The CDR3 DNA follows: TGCGCCAGCAGCCAAGATGAAGGCGGGGTCTTCTACGAGCAGTACTTC.

At least ten counts were recorded for this clonotype. CDR3 bases: TGTGCCAGCCGGGCGGGAGTATTACAAAAAGAGACCCAGTACTTC. Protein: CASRAGVLQKETQYF. This chain links TRBV12-3 or TRBV12-4 with TRBJ2-5; the match to TRBD2 covers 7 bases. Trimming at V came to 8 bases and at J to 3 bases, leaving 12 bases not matched to a gene. The CDR3 runs to 15 residues.

There are a few counts of this clonotype. The rearrangement joins TRBV15 to TRBJ2-1; tentatively, D is TRBD1 (5 bases). CDR1 is LNHNV, CDR2 YYDKDF, per germline (reference sequence). V dropped 0 bases and J dropped 11 bases, with 14 bases sitting between them. The CDR3 covers 14 residues. The CDR3 bases are TGTGCCACCAGCAGAGATTATTGGGGCAGGAAGCAGTTCTTC. Translated: CATSRDYWGRKQFF.